A single sample is the source of the 27 T cell receptor beta chains below, sequenced in a study of cytomegalovirus exposure and HLA in healthy donors. PCR primers comprised 60 Vbeta and 13 Jbeta primers. The method was immunoSEQ multiplex PCR; TCRdb's version includes in-frame clones alone and lacks a portion of them. The sample holds roughly 160,000 clones, nearly 80% seen once. The specimen was PBMCs. The receptor source for this set is a man aged 45 to 65 in good health and CMV-seropositive.

The gene calls are TRBV5-1 and TRBJ2-5, with D possibly being TRBD2 (6 bases). The CDR3 is made up of 17 amino acids. In germline, CDR1 is SGHRS, CDR2 YFSETQ. The ends were cut back, 0 bases at V and 2 bases at J, with 17 bases in the middle. The CDR3 DNA follows: TGCGCCAGCAGCTTGGCCGGGGGACTCCCCGTTCAAGAGACCCAGTACTTC. Its protein is CASSLAGGLPVQETQYF.

This clone was detected only once. The chain uses TRBV5-1 and TRBJ2-5; maybe TRBD2 (6 bases). In germline, CDR1 is SGHRS, CDR2 YFSETQ. V dropped 3 bases and J dropped 5 bases, with 14 bases sitting between them. The CDR3 spans 14 residues. The chain's CDR3 is CASSWGVEGETQYF. The CDR3 DNA reads as TGCGCCAGCAGCTGGGGGGTCGAGGGGGAGACCCAGTACTTC.

The chain joins TRBV21-1 to TRBJ1-1; TRBD1 is taken as the D call from the table, unchecked against the DNA. TRBV21-1 constitutes a pseudogene. This CDR3 has 15 amino acids. The CDR3: CASSSRDRVCTEAFF. The CDR3, as DNA: TGTGCCAGCAGCTCCCGGGACAGGGTTTGTACTGAAGCTTTCTTT.

CDR3 DNA: TGTGCCAGCAGCTTAGGACCACCCGACAGGGTTTTGACTGAAGCTTTCTTT. This sequence encodes CASSLGPPDRVLTEAFF. J is TRBJ1-1 and V is TRBV13; TRBD1 agrees at 7 bases. CDR3 length: 17 amino acids. V was clipped by 0 bases and J by 5 bases; unmatched bases: 12. CDR1 PRHDT and CDR2 FYEKMQ come from the germline V gene (reference sequence).

This clone has a handful of counts. The genes are TRBV10-1 and TRBJ1-1; D not certain. The V end was cut by 3 bases, the J end by 1 base, with 12 bases between. Germline lookup yields CDR1 WNHNN and CDR2 SYGVQD (reference sequence). This CDR3 has 15 residues. The CDR3 is CASSDGKLGNTEAFF. CDR3 bases: TGCGCCAGCAGTGACGGGAAGTTGGGGAACACTGAAGCTTTCTTT.

The V gene is TRBV5-1, the J gene TRBJ2-7, with D possibly matching TRBD1 (6 bases). The germline V gene encodes CDR1 SGHRS and CDR2 YFSETQ. CDR3 size: 13 residues. Trimming pared 0 bases from V and 4 bases from J, leaving 8 bases between. CDR3 in DNA: TGCGCCAGCAGCTTGGCAGGGGAGTACGAGCAGTACGTC. Residues: CASSLAGEYEQYV.

This chain connects TRBV5-5 to TRBJ1-1, with D maybe TRBD1 (6 bases). The germline gives CDR1 SGHKS, CDR2 YYEKEE (reference sequence). Trimming pared 2 bases from V and 6 bases from J, leaving 11 bases between. CDR3 length equals 13 residues. Here the CDR3 reads CASSFTGTPEAFF. In DNA, the CDR3 is TGTGCCAGCAGCTTCACAGGGACCCCTGAAGCTTTCTTT.

Of note for this clone: Given the absence of the conserved phenylalanine or tryptophan at the CDR3 end, a read error is likely. The chain carries TRBV27 and TRBJ1-1, with 7 bases identical to TRBD1. Germline CDR1 is MNHEY and CDR2 is SMNVEV (reference sequence). CDR3 size: 16 residues. The ends lost 1 base at V and 0 bases at J; junction bases unmatched: 5. CDR3 sequence reads: CASSLYGDSLNTEAFL. CDR3 bases: TGTGCCAGCAGTTTATACGGGGACAGCCTGAACACTGAAGCTTTCCTT.

The V and J genes are TRBV9 and TRBJ2-1; 10 nucleotides line up with TRBD2. Germline V gene data show CDR1 as SGDLS and CDR2 as YYNGEE. CDR3 length: 14 residues. After removal of 7 bases from V and 8 bases from J, the junction contained 9 bases not matched to a gene. This CDR3 reads CASGDSGGRHEQFF. CDR3 bases: TGTGCCAGCGGAGATAGCGGGGGGCGCCATGAGCAGTTCTTC.

The chain combines TRBV5-1 with TRBJ2-3; 11 nucleotides match TRBD2. V shed 4 bases, J shed 4 bases, and the junction held 14 bases outside the gene matches. Germline values: CDR1 SGHRS, CDR2 YFSETQ. The CDR3 runs 18 residues. The CDR3 DNA reads TGCGCCAGCAGCCCCGAGGGTGATAGCGGGGGGGTCGCAGATACGCAGTATTTT. It encodes CASSPEGDSGGVADTQYF.

The chain recombines TRBV5-1 with TRBJ1-2; TRBD1 matches at 7 bases. This CDR3 spans 13 amino acids. Unmatched junction bases numbered 5, after V lost 4 bases and J lost 5 bases. The germline V gene encodes CDR1 SGHRS and CDR2 YFSETQ. The DNA of the CDR3 is TGCGCCAGCAGCCAAGACAGGGTTTATGGCTACACCTTC. Protein sequence: CASSQDRVYGYTF. The variable domain in full, completed from reference TRBV5-1 and TRBJ1-2, reads KAGVTQTPRYLIKTRGQQVTLSCSPISGHRSVSWYQQTPGQGLQFLFEYFSETQRNKGNFPGRFSGRQFSNSRSEMNVSTLELGDSALYLCASSQDRVYGYTFGSGTRLTVV.

The gene calls are TRBV7-2 and TRBJ1-2; the D is unclear. CDR3 size: 13 residues. Germline V gene sequence: CDR1 SGHTA, CDR2 FQGNSA. Trimming pared 3 bases from V and 5 bases from J, leaving 10 bases between. The CDR3 region has the DNA TGTGCCAGCAGCTTGGGCAGATTGTATGGCTACACCTTC. It codes for CASSLGRLYGYTF.

The rearrangement joins TRBV19 to TRBJ2-5, with D possibly matching TRBD2 (5 bases). The CDR3 contains 13 residues. The V and J ends lost 3 bases and 5 bases respectively, with 10 bases between them. CDR1 and CDR2 (germline): LNHDA, SQIVND (reference sequence). The CDR3 is CASSIRRWETQYF. The CDR3 nucleotides are TGTGCCAGTAGTATCAGGAGGTGGGAGACCCAGTACTTC.

The chain combines TRBV5-1 with TRBJ2-5, with D possibly TRBD1 on 5 matching bases. Germline CDR1 SGHRS, CDR2 YFSETQ. This CDR3 has 15 amino acids. Trimming stripped 4 bases from V and 1 base from J, with 14 bases between. CDR3 bases: TGCGCCAGCAGCAAGAACAGGCCCCCCCAAGAGACCCAGTACTTC. It codes for CASSKNRPPQETQYF.

This sequence joins TRBV5-4 and TRBJ2-6; no firm D call. CDR1 is SGHNT and CDR2 is YYREEE in the germline V gene (reference sequence). The CDR3 spans 16 residues. The V and J ends lost 0 bases and 2 bases respectively, with 9 bases between them. CDR3 bases: TGTGCCAGCAGCTTGGTTCAAACTACTGGGGCCAACGTCCTGACTTTC. This codes for CASSLVQTTGANVLTF.

This clone was observed a few times. V and J are TRBV6-1 and TRBJ1-2; D call uncertain. V was clipped by 6 bases and J by 1 base, with 9 bases between them. Germline V gives CDR1 MNHNS, CDR2 SASEGT. The CDR3 is 13 amino acids. Here the CDR3 DNA reads TGTGCCAGCAGGACGGGGATTAACTATGGCTACACCTTC. Translated: CASRTGINYGYTF.

J is TRBJ2-2 and V is TRBV5-4, with a weak D call TRBD2 (5 bases). V was trimmed by 4 bases and J by 0 bases, leaving 10 bases between them. The CDR3 loop spans 15 amino acids. Germline V gives CDR1 SGHNT, CDR2 YYREEE (reference sequence). The CDR3 sequence is CASSPPDSNTGELFF. The CDR3 coding sequence is TGTGCCAGCAGCCCACCGGACTCGAACACCGGGGAGCTGTTTTTT.

The rearrangement uses TRBV7-2 and TRBJ2-3; D is possibly TRBD2 (7 bases). This CDR3 has 14 residues. Per the germline V gene, CDR1 is SGHTA and CDR2 is FQGNSA. With 6 bases removed from V and 4 bases from J, the gap between germline ends came to 14 bases. The CDR3 DNA follows: TGTGCCAGCAGTTGGGGGGGGCGTTCAGATACGCAGTATTTT. Its translation is CASSWGGRSDTQYF.

The chain is built from TRBV2 and TRBJ2-2; D unclear. CDR1 SNHLY and CDR2 FYNNEI come from the germline V gene. CDR3 length: 15 residues. V lost 1 base and J 1 base, leaving 7 bases between the germline ends. The CDR3 nucleotides read TGTGCCAGCAGTGAAGTTAGACAGAACACCGGGGAGCTGTTTTTT. Residues: CASSEVRQNTGELFF.

V and J are TRBV19 and TRBJ1-5; a possible D gene is TRBD1 (6 bases). Germline V gives CDR1 LNHDA, CDR2 SQIVND (reference sequence). V gave up 7 bases and J gave up 4 bases, with 14 bases separating them. There are 14 residues in the CDR3. CDR3 protein: CASTHQQGNQPQHF. CDR3 nucleotide sequence: TGTGCCAGTACCCACCAACAGGGTAATCAGCCCCAGCATTTT.

The chain links TRBV2 to TRBJ1-6; 7 bases line up with TRBD1. In germline, CDR1 is SNHLY, CDR2 FYNNEI. V dropped 2 bases and J dropped 5; count of bases not matched to a gene: 3. The CDR3 sequence is 15 residues long. CDR3 sequence: CASSEIGTDNSPLHF. The CDR3 DNA follows: TGTGCCAGCAGTGAAATAGGGACAGATAATTCACCCCTCCACTTT.

A few counts support this clone. J is TRBJ1-3 and V is TRBV6-1, with 8 positions matching TRBD1. Germline-derived CDR1 and CDR2 are MNHNS and SASEGT. The CDR3 extends over 13 amino acids. In nucleotides, the CDR3 is TGTGCGATTCAGGGGGCTACTGGAAACACCATATATTTT. This translates into CAIQGATGNTIYF.

This sequence joins TRBV9 and TRBJ1-2; 7 bases match TRBD1. V lost 7 bases and J lost 1; bases outside the gene matches: 1. The CDR3 has 12 amino acids. From germline, CDR1 is SGDLS and CDR2 YYNGEE. The CDR3 coding sequence is TGTGCCAGCCAGGGGGGTAACTATGGCTACACCTTC. Protein: CASQGGNYGYTF.

This clone was seen a few times. The chain is built from TRBV2 and TRBJ2-4, with a possible D match to TRBD2 (6 bases). This CDR3 comprises 17 residues. The V gene's germline CDR1 is SNHLY and CDR2 FYNNEI. V was trimmed by 3 bases and J by 0 bases, leaving 15 bases between them. CDR3: CASSESRDSLAKNIQYF. CDR3 bases: TGTGCCAGCAGTGAGAGCAGGGACTCACTAGCCAAAAACATTCAGTACTTC.

The chain employs TRBV6-6 and TRBJ2-4, with TRBD1 as a possible D gene (5 bases). CDR3 length: 14 residues. V was clipped by 7 bases and J by 0 bases, with 10 bases between them. Germline V lookup: CDR1 MNHNY, CDR2 SVGAGI (reference sequence). CDR3 protein: CASTPGLAKNIQYF. For the CDR3, the DNA is TGTGCCAGCACCCCAGGGTTAGCCAAAAACATTCAGTACTTC.

The J gene is TRBJ1-5, the V gene TRBV6-5; D may be TRBD1 (5 bases). CDR3 length equals 14 residues. Germline loops: CDR1 MNHEY, CDR2 SVGAGI. With 2 bases removed from V and 1 base from J, the gap between germline ends came to 6 bases. This CDR3 reads CASSYDRSNQPQHF. The CDR3 coding sequence is TGTGCCAGCAGTTACGACAGAAGCAATCAGCCCCAGCATTTT.

The chain is built from TRBV5-6 and TRBJ2-1; a weak D match, TRBD2 (9 bases). V lost 4 bases and J lost 4, with 21 bases in between. The CDR3 length is 17 residues. The germline CDR1 and CDR2 sequences are SGHDT and YYEEEE. CDR3 sequence (DNA): TGTGCCAGCAGCCAGGGGGCGGGGGGGCTCACGTACAATGAGCAGTTCTTC. This translates into CASSQGAGGLTYNEQFF.